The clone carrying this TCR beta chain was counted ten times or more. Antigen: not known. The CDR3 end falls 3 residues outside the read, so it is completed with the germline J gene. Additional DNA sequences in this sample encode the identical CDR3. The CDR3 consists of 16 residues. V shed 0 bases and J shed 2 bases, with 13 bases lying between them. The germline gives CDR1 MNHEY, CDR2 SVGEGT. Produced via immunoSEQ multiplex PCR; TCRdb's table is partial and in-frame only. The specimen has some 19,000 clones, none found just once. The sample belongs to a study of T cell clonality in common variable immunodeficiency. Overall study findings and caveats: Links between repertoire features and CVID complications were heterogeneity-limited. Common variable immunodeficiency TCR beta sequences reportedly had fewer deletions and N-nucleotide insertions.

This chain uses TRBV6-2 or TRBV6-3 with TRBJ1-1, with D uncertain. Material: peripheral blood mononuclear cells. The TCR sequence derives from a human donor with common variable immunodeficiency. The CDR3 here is CASSYSPTRFNTEAFF. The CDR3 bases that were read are TGTGCCAGCAGTTACTCCCCGACACGATTTAACACTGAA.